This T cell receptor (beta chain) was identified during a study of T-cell memory formation after mild COVID-19. Study observations and caveats: Contracting CD4+ clones lay largely in CM and EM, with CD8+ ones residing in EMRA. There was a balanced CD4/CD8 profile in clones contracting day 15 to 85, and later expanders leaned CD4+. The pre-infection memory compartment contained some responding clones, suggesting cross-reactive memory joined.

This clonotype has just a few counts. Its target is unknown. The CDR3 has 14 residues. Germline lookup yields CDR1 SGHDT and CDR2 YYEEEE. V gave up 4 bases and J gave up 5 bases; unmatched junction bases: 6. TCRdb re-analysed the 5' RACE reads in MiXCR, keeping a single row per CDR3 protein. The sample includes roughly 280,000 distinct CDR3 sequences, 7% to 10% of them seen just once. The sample taken for sequencing was PBMCs or a T cell subset sorted from them (not recorded which). The TCR sequence derives from a man aged 18 to 29 who had mild COVID-19 (a few samples of this study predate the infection). Cell type and time point are not known. V and J are TRBV5-6 and TRBJ1-5; 7 bases agree with TRBD1. The CDR3 DNA is TGTGCCAGCAGCCCAGGGGGGACGGATCAGCCCCAGCATTTT. This codes for CASSPGGTDQPQHF.